The 22 T cell receptor beta chains below were found in one sample sequenced in a study of T-cell reconstitution after alpha-beta-depleted transplantation in children (dated by TCRdb to about 2016). The library relied on PCR. This sample was sequenced with an Illumina HiSeq 2500. Molecular barcoding was employed in the preparation of TCR libraries, with unique molecular identifiers being used to normalize TCRbeta repertoire quantification. TCRdb handled the public reads itself, with Q25 trimming in fastp and clone calling in MiXCR, and kept productive beta chains. A single entry per CDR3 protein holds the most common genes and DNA from its merged rows. For this sample the table gives 550,000 to 800,000 distinct CDR3 sequences, of which approximately 14% were detected only once. 0.79% of the sample is in the top ten clones. The label giving this sample's treatment or condition can be read as: allogeneic hematopoietic cell transplantation with graft depleted of TCRalphabeta T cells and CD19 B cells.

The source was PBMCs, collected before TCRalphabeta/CD19-depleted stem cell transplant. The origin of the receptors is a girl aged 2 to 9 with congenital amegakaryocytic thrombocytopenia, due to receive a stem cell transplant.

This clonotype was counted many times. The chain carries TRBV12-3 or TRBV12-4 and TRBJ1-1; no reliable D call. V gave up 2 bases and J gave up 11 bases, with 9 bases separating them. The CDR3 is made up of 11 amino acids. CDR3 residues: CASSLTGSAFF. The CDR3 DNA follows: TGTGCCAGCAGTTTAACCGGGTCGGCTTTCTTT.

This clonotype has a count of ten or more. The chain has TRBV5-1 and TRBJ2-7; 7 bases align to TRBD1. The length of the CDR3 is 13 residues. Trimming at V came to 4 bases and at J to 3 bases, leaving 4 bases not matched to a gene. Germline assignment: CDR1 SGHRS and CDR2 YFSETQ. The DNA for the CDR3 is TGCGCCAGCAGCCGGGACAGTTTCTACGAGCAGTACTTC. It is translated as CASSRDSFYEQYF.

This clonotype was seen at least ten times. This rearrangement joins TRBV10-3 to TRBJ2-7; weak D call: TRBD2 (5 bases). Germline assignment: CDR1 ENHRY and CDR2 SYGVKD. V lost 10 bases and J lost 12, with 13 bases in between. The CDR3 runs to 9 residues. The CDR3 DNA sequence: TGTGCCACCCGGGGAAGGCGGTACTTC. As protein: CATRGRRYF.

The rearrangement uses TRBV4-1 and TRBJ1-1; D is unresolved. Trimming left V 3 bases short and J 5 bases short, with 7 bases between. Germline-derived CDR1 and CDR2 are MGHRA and YSYEKL. This CDR3 spans 12 amino acids. CDR3 nucleotides: TGCGCCAGCAGCCAGAGAGGGACTGAAGCTTTCTTT. It encodes CASSQRGTEAFF.

This clonotype was counted many times. CDR3 loop: CASSGPQGNNEKLFF. The CDR3 region has the DNA TGTGCCAGCAGTGGACCACAGGGCAATAATGAAAAACTGTTTTTT. The chain combines TRBV12-3 or TRBV12-4 with TRBJ1-4, with D possibly being TRBD1 (6 bases). The CDR3 has 15 amino acids. V was trimmed by 5 bases and J by 4 bases, leaving 14 bases between them.

Concerning this clonotype itself: This may arise from a read error, as a much more abundant clone is one base away. The V and J genes are TRBV5-1 and TRBJ2-7, with D unclear. This CDR3 contains 14 residues. CDR1 and CDR2 from the germline V gene are SGHRS and YFSETQ. V was shortened by 0 bases and J by 5 bases, with 12 bases between the two germline ends. The CDR3 DNA reads TGCGCCAGCAGCTTGGATGTAGAAACCCACGAGCAGTACTTC. It encodes CASSLDVETHEQYF.

This clonotype was counted between two and nine times. At one boundary the junction diverges from the germline segment, which might be a read error. The gene calls are TRBV7-9 and TRBJ2-7, with 7 bases lining up with TRBD1. This CDR3 region has 10 residues. Germline CDR1 and CDR2: SEHNR and FQNEAQ (reference sequence). The CDR3 bases are TGTGCCAGCAGCACGCGCAGGGGGTCCTTC. The encoded protein is CASSTRRGSF.

In regard to this clonotype: This sequence may be a read error, since a much larger clone differs from it by one base. The chain recombines TRBV11-2 with TRBJ2-4, with no clear D. There are 12 residues in the CDR3. Germline CDR1 reads SGHAT; CDR2 reads FQNNGV. Trimming stripped 5 bases from V and 6 bases from J, with 8 bases between. CDR3 bases: TGTGCCAGCAGCCGGACGGTAAACATTCAGTACTTC. Translating gives CASSRTVNIQYF.

The sample holds many counts of this clonotype. This chain connects TRBV20-1 to TRBJ2-7, with TRBD2 matching over 11 bases. V lost 4 bases, J lost 1 base, and 6 bases stayed unmatched. Germline CDR1 DFQATT, CDR2 SNEGSKA (reference sequence). The CDR3 length is 15 residues. The CDR3 nucleotides read TGCAGTGCTAACACCGGGACTAGCGGTTCCTACGAGCAGTACTTC. It yields the protein CSANTGTSGSYEQYF.

This clonotype has just a few counts. The chain couples TRBV5-1 to TRBJ2-5; 10 bases line up with TRBD1. The germline gives CDR1 SGHRS, CDR2 YFSETQ. The V gene end was trimmed by 4 bases and the J gene end by 1 base; junction bases not matched to a gene: 4. The CDR3 covers 15 residues. The CDR3 protein is CASSLGTGAQETQYF. CDR3 bases: TGCGCCAGCAGCCTCGGGACAGGGGCCCAAGAGACCCAGTACTTC.

This clonotype was counted ten times or more. The V and J genes are TRBV5-1 and TRBJ2-5; maybe TRBD2 (5 bases). With 8 bases removed from V and 5 bases from J, the gap between germline ends came to 10 bases. This CDR3 comprises 11 residues. Per the germline V gene, CDR1 is SGHRS and CDR2 is YFSETQ. CDR3 in DNA: TGCGCCAGTGGGGAGCTGGAGACCCAGTACTTC. Amino acids: CASGELETQYF.

This clonotype was seen a handful of times. This sequence joins TRBV20-1 and TRBJ2-7, with 7 positions matching TRBD1. CDR3 length equals 13 residues. Germline CDR1 DFQATT, CDR2 SNEGSKA (reference sequence). Trimming took 5 bases from V and 0 from J; bases not matched to a gene: 4. Here the CDR3 DNA reads TGCAGTGCTTGCCCAGGGGGCTCCTACGAGCAGTACTTC. Translating gives CSACPGGSYEQYF.

In its sample, this clonotype was seen many times. The V call is TRBV7-6, the J call TRBJ2-1; D not certain. There are 13 residues in the CDR3. Germline-derived CDR1 and CDR2 are SGHVS and FNYEAQ. Trimming pared 2 bases from V and 7 bases from J, leaving 9 bases between. The CDR3 reads CASSLRPENEQFF. The CDR3 DNA follows: TGTGCCAGCAGCTTACGCCCGGAGAATGAGCAGTTCTTC. Based on the CDR3 plus reference TRBV7-6 and TRBJ2-1, the full variable domain is GAGVSQSPRYKVTKRGQDVALRCDPISGHVSLYWYRQALGQGPEFLTYFNYEAQQDKSGLPNDRFSAERPEGSISTLTIQRTEQRDSAMYRCASSLRPENEQFFGPGTRLTVL.

The genes are TRBV25-1 and TRBJ1-2; no definite D call. V was clipped by 2 bases and J by 5 bases, with 9 bases between them. The CDR3 is made up of 13 amino acids. Germline CDR1 is MGHDK and CDR2 is SYGVNS. CDR3 region: CASSESGEYGYTF. CDR3 nucleotides: TGTGCCAGCAGTGAAAGTGGGGAGTATGGCTACACCTTC.

In the case of this clonotype: This sequence may be a read error, since a much larger clone differs from it by one base. The CDR3 coding sequence is TGTGCCAGCAGTTTAGAGGCCCTCGTCAATAAGCTTTTCTTT. This gives the protein CASSLEALVNKLFF. V and J are TRBV12-3 or TRBV12-4 and TRBJ1-1; no definite D call. CDR3 length: 14 amino acids. Trimming took 1 base from V and 13 from J, leaving 19 bases between them.

At least ten counts were recorded for this clonotype. The chain links TRBV20-1 to TRBJ2-5; tentatively, D is TRBD2 (5 bases). Germline CDR1 reads DFQATT; CDR2 reads SNEGSKA (reference sequence). CDR3 length equals 13 residues. V was shortened by 5 bases and J by 3 bases, with 13 bases between the two germline ends. CDR3 coding DNA: TGCAGTGCTTCTGGGCTAGCTGAAGAGACCCAGTACTTC. As protein: CSASGLAEETQYF.

This chain uses TRBV5-8 with TRBJ2-7; 7 bases are a match to TRBD1. Germline V lookup: CDR1 SGHTS, CDR2 YDEGEE. The length of the CDR3 is 17 residues. V trimming: 7 bases; J trimming: 1 base; junction bases outside the gene matches: 17. The CDR3 sequence is CASSSTLGTVESYEQYF. DNA of the CDR3: TGTGCCAGCTCTTCAACCCTCGGGACAGTCGAGTCCTACGAGCAGTACTTC.

The chain couples TRBV12-3 or TRBV12-4 to TRBJ2-2; weak D call: TRBD2 (7 bases). The CDR3 loop spans 16 amino acids. Trimming took 6 bases from V and 0 from J, leaving 14 bases between them. The CDR3 nucleotides read TGTGCCAGCAGCCCCGAGGGGGGGGCGAACACCGGGGAGCTGTTTTTT. It is translated as CASSPEGGANTGELFF.

This clonotype was seen a few times. J is TRBJ2-1 and V is TRBV7-9; TRBD2 matches at 13 bases. The germline gives CDR1 SEHNR, CDR2 FQNEAQ (reference sequence). The J segment lost 6 bases and the V segment lost 4 bases, leaving 6 bases of the junction unmatched. This CDR3 comprises 16 residues. The CDR3 nucleotides read TGTGCCAGCAGCTCCGGGACTAGCGGGGTGGTCAATGAGCAGTTCTTC. It is translated as CASSSGTSGVVNEQFF.

This clonotype was seen a few times. The chain uses TRBV28 and TRBJ2-7; D possibly corresponds to TRBD1 (6 bases). The CDR3 extends over 15 amino acids. Per the germline V gene, CDR1 is MDHEN and CDR2 is SYDVKM. V was pared by 5 bases and J by 1 base, with 15 bases between. For the CDR3, the DNA is TGTGCCAGCAGTCAACAGGGCCTCGCGTCCTACGAGCAGTACTTC. It is translated as CASSQQGLASYEQYF.

This clonotype was counted ten times or more. The chain joins TRBV7-2 to TRBJ2-1; 9 bases are shared with TRBD2. In germline, CDR1 is SGHTA, CDR2 FQGNSA. V lost 2 bases to trimming and J lost 8 bases; unmatched junction nucleotides: 7. The CDR3 spans 15 residues. This CDR3 is CASSLQAGGRDEQFF. The CDR3 DNA follows: TGTGCCAGCAGCTTACAAGCGGGAGGTCGAGATGAGCAGTTCTTC.

This clonotype has a count of ten or more. The J gene is TRBJ2-1, the V gene TRBV20-1; 11 nucleotides agree with TRBD2. Losses at the gene ends were 3 bases for V and 7 bases for J; bases not matched to a gene: 8. The CDR3 totals 15 residues. CDR1 is DFQATT and CDR2 is SNEGSKA in the germline V gene (reference sequence). This CDR3 is CSASDTSGRRNEQFF. The CDR3 region has the DNA TGCAGTGCTAGTGATACTAGCGGGAGAAGGAATGAGCAGTTCTTC.